This entry lists 5 T cell receptor beta chains sequenced from one sample in a study of identical twins. TCRdb analysed the 5' RACE reads with MiXCR anew, one entry per CDR3 protein. The data show around 550,000 distinct CDR3 sequences, roughly 15% seen once. These data also featured in a second study, about yellow fever vaccine responses in identical twins.

What was sequenced was CD4+ T cells sorted from blood. All receptors come from a young woman in good health.

With regard to this clonotype: A read error may produce the germline difference seen at one junction end. The genes are TRBV12-3 or TRBV12-4 and TRBJ2-4; 9 nucleotides line up with TRBD2. There are 16 residues in the CDR3. The chain's CDR3 is CASSPSGRTAENIQYF. The CDR3 DNA follows: TGTGCCAGCAGTCCGAGCGGGAGGACAGCCGAAAACATTCAGTACTTC.

This clonotype was counted once. The J gene is TRBJ2-1, the V gene TRBV25-1, with TRBD2 as a possible D gene (7 bases). This CDR3 is 17 amino acids long. CDR1 MGHDK and CDR2 SYGVNS come from the germline V gene. The ends were cut back, 2 bases at V and 0 bases at J, with 14 bases in the middle. The CDR3 sequence is CASSEKAGGPSYNEQFF. CDR3 nucleotide sequence: TGTGCCAGCAGTGAAAAAGCCGGGGGGCCCTCCTACAATGAGCAGTTCTTC.

This clonotype was recorded a few times. The chain employs TRBV12-3 or TRBV12-4 and TRBJ2-2, with D possibly called TRBD1 or TRBD2 (5 bases each). Trimming shortened V by 6 bases and J by 1 base, and 12 bases separated the two germline ends. There are 15 residues in the CDR3. For the CDR3, the DNA is TGTGCCAGCAGGGGTGGGGGAAAGAACACCGGGGAGCTGTTTTTT. This gives the protein CASRGGGKNTGELFF.

This chain joins TRBV5-1 and TRBJ2-1; 9 positions agree with TRBD1. The CDR3 is 17 residues long. V lost 2 bases to trimming and J lost 10 bases; unmatched junction nucleotides: 16. The germline CDR1 and CDR2 sequences are SGHRS and YFSETQ. CDR3 amino acids: CASSLLAPGQGNSEQFF. As DNA, the CDR3 is TGCGCCAGCAGCTTACTGGCACCGGGACAGGGAAATTCCGAGCAGTTCTTC. The entire variable domain, with the rest obtained from reference TRBV5-1 and TRBJ2-1, is as follows: KAGVTQTPRYLIKTRGQQVTLSCSPISGHRSVSWYQQTPGQGLQFLFEYFSETQRNKGNFPGRFSGRQFSNSRSEMNVSTLELGDSALYLCASSLLAPGQGNSEQFFGPGTRLTVL.

The chain links TRBV5-1 to TRBJ2-7, with 7 nucleotides matching TRBD1. The CDR3 extends over 15 amino acids. Germline trimming cut 5 bases from V and 3 bases from J; bases unmatched to any gene: 11. Germline CDR1 is SGHRS and CDR2 is YFSETQ. The CDR3 region has the DNA TGCGCCAGCAGGCTGGCCGACAGGGTTATCTACGAGCAGTACTTC. It translates to CASRLADRVIYEQYF.